These T cell receptor beta chains were read from a single sample in a study of T cell responses to AZD1222 COVID-19 vaccine. Sequencing used immunoSEQ multiplex PCR; TCRdb keeps in-frame clones, though not all of them. The table includes tens of thousands of clones, 80% to 90% detected once. Specimen: peripheral blood, collected on day 0 of AZD1222 vaccination. The receptors here all came from an adult in good health. Both conserved end residues are part of each CDR3. A D gene is named only where the DNA matches it firmly. Size values are once, few and many counts, or a class for expanded clones, and some rows have none.

j_gene: TRBJ1-2; d_gene: -; abundance: -; v_gene: TRBV7-2; CDR3aa: CASSFNRAGGIDYTF; CDR3nt: TGTGCCAGCAGCTTCAATAGGGCCGGGGGCATTGACTACACCTTC
j_gene: TRBJ2-7; d_gene: -; abundance: -; v_gene: TRBV6-5; CDR3aa: CASSSGVDEQYF; CDR3nt: TGTGCCAGCAGTTCAGGGGTAGACGAGCAGTACTTC
j_gene: TRBJ2-3; d_gene: -; abundance: -; v_gene: TRBV18; CDR3aa: CASSPGPGQGTDTQYF; CDR3nt: TGTGCCAGCTCTCCAGGACCGGGGCAGGGCACAGATACGCAGTATTTT
j_gene: TRBJ1-2; d_gene: -; abundance: once; v_gene: TRBV29-1; CDR3aa: CSVAEGSGYGYTF; CDR3nt: TGCAGCGTCGCGGAGGGATCAGGCTATGGCTACACCTTC
j_gene: TRBJ2-3; d_gene: -; abundance: once; v_gene: TRBV24-1; CDR3aa: CATSDPRAGDSTDTQYF; CDR3nt: TGTGCCACCAGTGATCCCCGGGCAGGGGATAGCACAGATACGCAGTATTTT
j_gene: TRBJ2-2; d_gene: -; abundance: -; v_gene: TRBV5-1; CDR3aa: CASSLDFNTGELFF; CDR3nt: TGCGCCAGCAGCTTGGACTTCAACACCGGGGAGCTGTTTTTT
j_gene: TRBJ1-1; d_gene: -; abundance: once; v_gene: TRBV5-1; CDR3aa: CASSPSVGGGTEAFF; CDR3nt: TGCGCCAGCAGCCCCTCGGTGGGGGGGGGAACTGAAGCTTTCTTT
j_gene: TRBJ2-7; d_gene: -; abundance: -; v_gene: TRBV6-5; CDR3aa: CASSYYRGGEQYF; CDR3nt: TGTGCCAGCAGTTACTACCGAGGGGGGGAGCAGTACTTC
j_gene: TRBJ1-2; d_gene: -; abundance: -; v_gene: TRBV6-5; CDR3aa: CASSYRTSGLNF; CDR3nt: TGTGCCAGCAGTTACCGAACATCTGGGCTTAACTTC
j_gene: TRBJ2-7; d_gene: TRBD1; abundance: -; v_gene: TRBV18; CDR3aa: CASSPGQGTYEQYF; CDR3nt: TGTGCCAGCTCACCTGGACAGGGAACCTACGAGCAGTACTTC
j_gene: TRBJ2-7; d_gene: -; abundance: once; v_gene: TRBV10-3; CDR3aa: CAIQSPSGANEQYF; CDR3nt: TGTGCCATCCAATCCCCGTCGGGGGCGAACGAGCAGTACTTC
j_gene: TRBJ2-6; d_gene: TRBD1; abundance: -; v_gene: TRBV19; CDR3aa: CASSRSGTGTGANVLTF; CDR3nt: TGTGCCAGTAGTAGATCCGGGACAGGGACTGGGGCCAACGTCCTGACTTTC
j_gene: TRBJ1-5; d_gene: -; abundance: -; v_gene: TRBV5-8; CDR3aa: CASSSIFSNQPQHF; CDR3nt: TGTGCCAGCAGCTCGATTTTTAGCAATCAGCCCCAGCATTTT
j_gene: TRBJ1-2; d_gene: TRBD1; abundance: -; v_gene: TRBV5-6; CDR3aa: CASSLTTGQRGGRDYGYTF; CDR3nt: TGTGCCAGCAGTTTAACGACGGGACAGAGAGGGGGGCGAGACTATGGCTACACCTTC
j_gene: TRBJ1-1; d_gene: -; abundance: -; v_gene: TRBV4-2; CDR3aa: CASSREGLNTEAFF; CDR3nt: TGTGCCAGCAGCCGGGAGGGATTGAACACTGAAGCTTTCTTT
j_gene: TRBJ2-7; d_gene: -; abundance: -; v_gene: TRBV4-3; CDR3aa: CASSQEVGRSSYEQYF; CDR3nt: TGCGCCAGCAGCCAAGAGGTCGGACGGAGCTCCTACGAGCAGTACTTC
j_gene: TRBJ2-5; d_gene: TRBD1; abundance: -; v_gene: TRBV6-5; CDR3aa: CASSYSGTGETQYF; CDR3nt: TGTGCCAGCAGTTACTCTGGGACAGGGGAGACCCAGTACTTC
j_gene: TRBJ1-6; d_gene: -; abundance: -; v_gene: TRBV27; CDR3aa: CASRLDITNNSPLHF; CDR3nt: TGTGCCAGCAGACTCGACATTACTAATAATTCACCCCTCCACTTT
j_gene: TRBJ1-5; d_gene: -; abundance: -; v_gene: TRBV7-2; CDR3aa: CASSFPGQPQHF; CDR3nt: TGTGCCAGCAGCTTTCCCGGACAGCCCCAGCATTTT
j_gene: TRBJ2-2; d_gene: -; abundance: -; v_gene: TRBV2; CDR3aa: CASSESGLNTGELFF; CDR3nt: TGTGCCAGCAGTGAAAGCGGGTTGAACACCGGGGAGCTGTTTTTT
j_gene: TRBJ1-5; d_gene: -; abundance: -; v_gene: TRBV27; CDR3aa: CASSLGSNSNQPQHF; CDR3nt: TGTGCCAGCAGTTTAGGCAGCAATAGCAATCAGCCCCAGCATTTT
j_gene: TRBJ1-1; d_gene: -; abundance: few; v_gene: TRBV15; CDR3aa: CATSRDLRTLNTEAFF; CDR3nt: TGTGCCACCAGCAGAGATCTTAGGACCCTGAACACTGAAGCTTTCTTT
j_gene: TRBJ1-2; d_gene: -; abundance: -; v_gene: TRBV2; CDR3aa: CASSERREVNYGYTF; CDR3nt: TGTGCCAGCAGTGAAAGGCGGGAGGTAAACTATGGCTACACCTTC
j_gene: TRBJ2-7; d_gene: -; abundance: -; v_gene: TRBV28; CDR3aa: CASSRQSPWEQYF; CDR3nt: TGTGCCAGCAGTAGACAGAGCCCCTGGGAGCAGTACTTC
j_gene: TRBJ1-5; d_gene: -; abundance: -; v_gene: TRBV30; CDR3aa: CAWSRGGEYNQPQHF; CDR3nt: TGTGCCTGGAGTAGGGGAGGGGAGTACAATCAGCCCCAGCATTTT
j_gene: TRBJ2-3; d_gene: -; abundance: -; v_gene: TRBV7-2; CDR3aa: CASSLARGGVWQTQYF; CDR3nt: TGTGCCAGCAGCTTAGCAAGGGGCGGCGTCTGGCAAACGCAGTATTTT
j_gene: TRBJ1-1; d_gene: -; abundance: -; v_gene: TRBV7-2; CDR3aa: CASSLDATANTEAFF; CDR3nt: TGTGCCAGCAGCTTAGACGCCACGGCGAACACTGAAGCTTTCTTT
j_gene: TRBJ1-3; d_gene: -; abundance: -; v_gene: TRBV6-5; CDR3aa: CASSYRAGLSGNTIYF; CDR3nt: TGTGCCAGCAGTTACCGAGCAGGCCTCTCTGGAAACACCATATATTTT
j_gene: TRBJ1-2; d_gene: TRBD1; abundance: -; v_gene: TRBV6-6; CDR3aa: CASSSSGGDGYTF; CDR3nt: TGTGCCAGCAGCTCCTCAGGGGGCGATGGCTACACCTTC
j_gene: TRBJ2-5; d_gene: -; abundance: -; v_gene: TRBV7-3; CDR3aa: CASSLNGGGTATQYF; CDR3nt: TGTGCCAGCAGCTTAAATGGAGGCGGGACCGCCACCCAGTACTTC
j_gene: TRBJ1-6; d_gene: TRBD1; abundance: -; v_gene: TRBV27; CDR3aa: CASSYSGTENSPLHF; CDR3nt: TGTGCCAGCAGTTACTCCGGGACAGAAAATTCACCCCTCCACTTT
j_gene: TRBJ1-5; d_gene: TRBD1; abundance: -; v_gene: TRBV19; CDR3aa: CASSIVSGTVSNQPQHF; CDR3nt: TGTGCCAGTAGTATAGTAAGCGGGACAGTTAGCAATCAGCCCCAGCATTTT
j_gene: TRBJ1-6; d_gene: -; abundance: -; v_gene: TRBV25-1; CDR3aa: CASSDTRGDSPLHF; CDR3nt: TGTGCCAGCAGTGACACGCGGGGTGATTCACCCCTCCACTTT
j_gene: TRBJ1-1; d_gene: TRBD1; abundance: -; v_gene: TRBV6-5; CDR3aa: CASSQGGGMNTEAFF; CDR3nt: TGTGCCAGCAGTCAGGGGGGAGGGATGAACACTGAAGCTTTCTTT
j_gene: TRBJ2-3; d_gene: -; abundance: -; v_gene: TRBV7-3; CDR3aa: CASSSPATDTQYF; CDR3nt: TGTGCCAGCAGCTCCCCCGCCACAGATACGCAGTATTTT
j_gene: TRBJ1-1; d_gene: TRBD1; abundance: -; v_gene: TRBV7-9; CDR3aa: CASSLRPTGGFTEAFF; CDR3nt: TGTGCCAGCAGCTTGAGGCCCACAGGGGGTTTTACTGAAGCTTTCTTT
j_gene: TRBJ1-1; d_gene: -; abundance: -; v_gene: TRBV5-1; CDR3aa: CASSLVGDVNTEAFF; CDR3nt: TGCGCCAGCAGCTTGGTCGGGGATGTGAACACTGAAGCTTTCTTT
j_gene: TRBJ1-1; d_gene: -; abundance: few; v_gene: TRBV6-5; CDR3aa: CASSYGHFSTEAFF; CDR3nt: TGTGCCAGCAGTTACGGGCACTTCAGCACTGAAGCTTTCTTT
j_gene: TRBJ2-1; d_gene: -; abundance: once; v_gene: TRBV24-1; CDR3aa: CATSDRLYEQFF; CDR3nt: TGTGCCACCAGTGATCGGTTATATGAGCAGTTCTTC
j_gene: TRBJ1-1; d_gene: -; abundance: once; v_gene: TRBV19; CDR3aa: CASSPDLMVTEAFF; CDR3nt: TGTGCCAGTAGTCCTGATTTAATGGTAACTGAAGCTTTCTTT
j_gene: TRBJ1-1; d_gene: -; abundance: -; v_gene: TRBV3-1/TRBV3-2; CDR3aa: CASSQAGVYTEAFF; CDR3nt: TGTGCCAGCAGCCAAGCTGGGGTCTACACTGAAGCTTTCTTT
j_gene: TRBJ1-1; d_gene: -; abundance: once; v_gene: TRBV7-2; CDR3aa: CASSLALGGTEAFF; CDR3nt: TGTGCCAGCAGCTTAGCGCTGGGGGGAACTGAAGCTTTCTTT
j_gene: TRBJ2-2; d_gene: -; abundance: -; v_gene: TRBV9; CDR3aa: CASSPRGGTGELFF; CDR3nt: TGTGCCAGCAGCCCCCGTGGGGGAACCGGGGAGCTGTTTTTT
j_gene: TRBJ2-1; d_gene: -; abundance: -; v_gene: TRBV3-1/TRBV3-2; CDR3aa: CASSQPPSYNEQFF; CDR3nt: TGTGCCAGCAGCCAACCCCCCTCCTACAATGAGCAGTTCTTC
j_gene: TRBJ1-2; d_gene: -; abundance: -; v_gene: TRBV19; CDR3aa: CASHGLFNYGYTF; CDR3nt: TGTGCCAGCCACGGACTGTTTAACTATGGCTACACCTTC
j_gene: TRBJ1-1; d_gene: -; abundance: -; v_gene: TRBV3-1/TRBV3-2; CDR3aa: CASSQDGVLNTEAFF; CDR3nt: TGTGCCAGCAGCCAAGACGGGGTTTTGAACACTGAAGCTTTCTTT
j_gene: TRBJ2-2; d_gene: -; abundance: -; v_gene: TRBV12-3/TRBV12-4; CDR3aa: CASNRIITGELFF; CDR3nt: TGTGCCAGCAACAGGATAATCACCGGGGAGCTGTTTTTT
j_gene: TRBJ1-4; d_gene: TRBD1; abundance: once; v_gene: TRBV7-2; CDR3aa: CASSPDRGAEKLFF; CDR3nt: TGTGCCAGCAGCCCCGACAGGGGGGCAGAAAAACTGTTTTTT
j_gene: TRBJ1-4; d_gene: -; abundance: once; v_gene: TRBV20-1; CDR3aa: CSARKNEKLFF; CDR3nt: TGCAGTGCTAGAAAGAATGAAAAACTGTTTTTT
j_gene: TRBJ1-2; d_gene: -; abundance: -; v_gene: TRBV24-1; CDR3aa: CATSEGNYGYTF; CDR3nt: TGTGCCACCAGTGAGGGCAACTATGGCTACACCTTC